This TCR beta chain was documented in a study of T cells after posttransplantation cyclophosphamide. A note on this clone: What it binds is not known.

Whole-study findings and limits: Donor CD8+ memory clones often dominated recipient blood repertoires at later times.

Assay: immunoSEQ multiplex PCR; the TCRdb copy retains only in-frame clones and omits some. Of under 50,000 clones in the sample, roughly 88% are singletons; the top ten hold 2% to 3%. Cyclophosphamide on days +3 and +4 followed busulfan-fludarabine conditioning and a marrow graft. V lost 2 bases to trimming and J lost 2 bases, with 9 bases between them. The CDR3 loop spans 14 amino acids. From germline, CDR1 is SGHVS and CDR2 FNYEAQ. The sequence was collected from a male patient in his sixties who received an allogeneic stem cell transplant from a related donor and was CMV-positive. The graft donor may have given rise to some T cells. J is TRBJ1-1 and V is TRBV7-6; D is undetermined. This material consisted of PBMCs, taken around 58 days after allogeneic stem cell transplant with posttransplant cyclophosphamide. Here the CDR3 reads CASSLFAGNTEAFF. The CDR3, as DNA: TGTGCCAGCAGCTTATTTGCGGGAAACACTGAAGCTTTCTTT.